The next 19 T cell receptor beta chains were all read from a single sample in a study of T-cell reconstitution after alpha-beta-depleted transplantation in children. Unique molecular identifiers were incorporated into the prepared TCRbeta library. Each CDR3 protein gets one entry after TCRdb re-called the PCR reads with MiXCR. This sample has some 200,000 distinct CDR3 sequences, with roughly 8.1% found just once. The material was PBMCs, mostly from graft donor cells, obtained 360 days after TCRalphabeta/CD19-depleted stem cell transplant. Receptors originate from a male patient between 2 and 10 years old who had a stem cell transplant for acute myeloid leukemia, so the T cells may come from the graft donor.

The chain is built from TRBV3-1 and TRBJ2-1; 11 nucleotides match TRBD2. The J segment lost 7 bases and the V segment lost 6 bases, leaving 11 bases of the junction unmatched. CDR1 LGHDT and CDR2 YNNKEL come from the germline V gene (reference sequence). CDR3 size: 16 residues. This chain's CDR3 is CASSLPGTSGANEQFF. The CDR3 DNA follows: TGTGCCAGCAGTCTGCCCGGGACTAGCGGCGCTAATGAGCAGTTCTTC.

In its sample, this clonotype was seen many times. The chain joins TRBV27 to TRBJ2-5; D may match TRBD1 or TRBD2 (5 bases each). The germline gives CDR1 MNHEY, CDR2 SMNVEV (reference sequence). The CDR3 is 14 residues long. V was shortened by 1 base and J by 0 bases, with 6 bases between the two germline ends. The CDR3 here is CASSLLGDQETQYF. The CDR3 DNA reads TGTGCCAGCAGTTTATTGGGGGACCAAGAGACCCAGTACTTC.

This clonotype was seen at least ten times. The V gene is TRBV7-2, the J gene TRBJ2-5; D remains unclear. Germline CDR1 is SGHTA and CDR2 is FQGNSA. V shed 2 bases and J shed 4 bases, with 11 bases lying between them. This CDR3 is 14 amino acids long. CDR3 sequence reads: CASSLSALGETQYF. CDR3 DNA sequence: TGTGCCAGCAGCTTATCTGCCTTGGGAGAGACCCAGTACTTC.

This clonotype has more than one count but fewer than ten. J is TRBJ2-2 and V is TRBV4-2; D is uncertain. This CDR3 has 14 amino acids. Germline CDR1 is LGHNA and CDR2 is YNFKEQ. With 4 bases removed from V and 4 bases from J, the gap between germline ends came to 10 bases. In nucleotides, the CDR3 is TGTGCCAGCAGCCTCCGGGTCCTCACCGGGGAGCTGTTTTTT. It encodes CASSLRVLTGELFF.

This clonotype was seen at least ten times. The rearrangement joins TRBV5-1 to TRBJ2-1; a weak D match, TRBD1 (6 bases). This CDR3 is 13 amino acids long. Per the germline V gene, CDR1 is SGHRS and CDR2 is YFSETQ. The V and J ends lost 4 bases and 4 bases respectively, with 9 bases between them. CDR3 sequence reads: CASSKDRYNEQFF. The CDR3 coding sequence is TGCGCCAGCAGCAAGGACAGATACAATGAGCAGTTCTTC.

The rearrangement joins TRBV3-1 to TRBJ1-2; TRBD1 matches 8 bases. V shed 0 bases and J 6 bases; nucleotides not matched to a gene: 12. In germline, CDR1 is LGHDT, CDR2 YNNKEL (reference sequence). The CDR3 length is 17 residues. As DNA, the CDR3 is TGTGCCAGCAGCCAAGATCTGGAAGGACAGGGTAGGAATGGCTACACCTTC. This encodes CASSQDLEGQGRNGYTF.

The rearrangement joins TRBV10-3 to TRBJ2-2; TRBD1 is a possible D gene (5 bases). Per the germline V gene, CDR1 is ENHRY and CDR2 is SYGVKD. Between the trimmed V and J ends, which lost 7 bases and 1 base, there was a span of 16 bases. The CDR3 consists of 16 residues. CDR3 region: CAITRSPGMNTGELFF. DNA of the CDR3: TGTGCCATCACCCGGAGCCCAGGGATGAACACCGGGGAGCTGTTTTTT.

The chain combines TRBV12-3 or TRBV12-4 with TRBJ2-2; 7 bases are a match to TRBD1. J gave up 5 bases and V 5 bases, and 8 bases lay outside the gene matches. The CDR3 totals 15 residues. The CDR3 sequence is CASSHNPRGTGELFF. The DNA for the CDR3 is TGTGCCAGCAGTCACAATCCCAGGGGGACCGGGGAGCTGTTTTTT.

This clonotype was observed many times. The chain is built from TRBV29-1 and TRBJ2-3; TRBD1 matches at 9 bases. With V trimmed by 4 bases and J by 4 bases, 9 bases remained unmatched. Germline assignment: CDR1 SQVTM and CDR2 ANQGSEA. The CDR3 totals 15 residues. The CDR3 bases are TGCAGCGTTGTGGGACAGGGTATTTTCGCAGATACGCAGTATTTT. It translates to CSVVGQGIFADTQYF.

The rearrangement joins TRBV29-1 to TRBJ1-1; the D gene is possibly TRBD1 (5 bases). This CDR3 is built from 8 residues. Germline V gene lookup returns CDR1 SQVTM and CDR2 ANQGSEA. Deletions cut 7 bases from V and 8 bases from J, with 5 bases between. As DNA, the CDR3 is TGCAGCGGGGACGAAGCTTTCTTT. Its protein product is CSGDEAFF.

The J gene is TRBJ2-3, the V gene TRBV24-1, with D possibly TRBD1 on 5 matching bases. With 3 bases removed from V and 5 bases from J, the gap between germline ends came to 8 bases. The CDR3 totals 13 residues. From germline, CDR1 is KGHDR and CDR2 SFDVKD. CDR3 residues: CATSDGAGDTQYF. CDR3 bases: TGTGCCACCAGTGATGGGGCAGGAGATACGCAGTATTTT.

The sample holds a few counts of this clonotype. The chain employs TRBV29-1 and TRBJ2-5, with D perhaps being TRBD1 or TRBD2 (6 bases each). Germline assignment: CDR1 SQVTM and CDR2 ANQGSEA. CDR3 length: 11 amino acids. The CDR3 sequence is CTGGAEKTQYF. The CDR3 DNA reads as TGCACCGGGGGCGCAGAGAAGACCCAGTACTTC. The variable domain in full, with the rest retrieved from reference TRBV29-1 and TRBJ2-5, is SAVISQKPSRDICQRGTSLTIQCQVDSQVTMMFWYRQQPGQSLTLIATANQGSEATYESGFVIDKFPISRPNLTFSTLTVSNMSPEDSSIYLCTGGAEKTQYFGPGTRLLVL.

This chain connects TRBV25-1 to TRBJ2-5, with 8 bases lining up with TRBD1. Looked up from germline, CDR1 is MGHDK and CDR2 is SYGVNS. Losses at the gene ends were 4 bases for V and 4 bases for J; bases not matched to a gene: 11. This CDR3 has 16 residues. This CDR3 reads CASSASLRDRRETQYF. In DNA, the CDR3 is TGTGCCAGCAGTGCCTCACTCCGGGACAGGAGAGAGACCCAGTACTTC.

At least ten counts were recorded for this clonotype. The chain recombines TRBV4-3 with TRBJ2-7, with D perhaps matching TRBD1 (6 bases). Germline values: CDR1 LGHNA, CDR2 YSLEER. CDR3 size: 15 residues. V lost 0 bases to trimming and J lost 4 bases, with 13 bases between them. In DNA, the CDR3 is TGCGCCAGCAGCCAAGAGGGCAGGGGAGAGTACGAGCAGTACTTC. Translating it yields CASSQEGRGEYEQYF.

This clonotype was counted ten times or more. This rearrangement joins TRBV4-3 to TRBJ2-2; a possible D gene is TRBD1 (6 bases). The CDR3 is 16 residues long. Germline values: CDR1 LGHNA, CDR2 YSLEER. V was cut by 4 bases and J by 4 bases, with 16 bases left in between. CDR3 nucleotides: TGCGCCAGCAGCCCGGAGTATGGACAGCCCACCGGGGAGCTGTTTTTT. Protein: CASSPEYGQPTGELFF.

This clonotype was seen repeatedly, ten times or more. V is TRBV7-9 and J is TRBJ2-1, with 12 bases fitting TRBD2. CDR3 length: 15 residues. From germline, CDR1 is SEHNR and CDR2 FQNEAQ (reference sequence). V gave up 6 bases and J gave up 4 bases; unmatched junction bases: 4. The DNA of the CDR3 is TGTGCCAGCAGTCAACTAGCGGGGGGATACAATGAGCAGTTCTTC. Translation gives CASSQLAGGYNEQFF.

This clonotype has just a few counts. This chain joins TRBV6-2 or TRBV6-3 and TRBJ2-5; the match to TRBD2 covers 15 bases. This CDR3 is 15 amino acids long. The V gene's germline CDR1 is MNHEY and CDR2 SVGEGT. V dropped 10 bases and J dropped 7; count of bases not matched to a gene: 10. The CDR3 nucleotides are TGTGCCACGGATGGGACTAGCGGGGGGCCAGGGACCCAGTACTTC. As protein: CATDGTSGGPGTQYF.

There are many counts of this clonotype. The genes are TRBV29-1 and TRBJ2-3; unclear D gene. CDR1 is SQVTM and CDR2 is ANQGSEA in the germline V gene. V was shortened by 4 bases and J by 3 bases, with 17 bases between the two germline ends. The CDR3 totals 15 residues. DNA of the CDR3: TGCAGCGTTGTTCCCAAGGGTGCGACAACAGATACGCAGTATTTT. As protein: CSVVPKGATTDTQYF.

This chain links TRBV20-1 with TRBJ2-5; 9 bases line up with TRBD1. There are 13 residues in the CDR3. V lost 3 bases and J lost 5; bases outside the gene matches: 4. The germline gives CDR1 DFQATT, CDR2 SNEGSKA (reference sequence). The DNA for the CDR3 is TGCAGTGCTAGGGACAGGGGCCGGGAGACCCAGTACTTC. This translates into CSARDRGRETQYF.